The clone carrying this TCR beta chain was seen repeatedly, ten times or more. The antigen remains unidentified. This CDR3 contains 17 residues. V was cut by 5 bases and J by 4 bases, with 21 bases left in between. Sequencing libraries for TCR beta were prepared with iRepertoire HTBI primers and Arm-PCR of CDR3 regions. TCRdb re-called the multiplex PCR reads through MiXCR, storing one row per CDR3 protein. The table has hundreds of thousands of distinct CDR3 sequences, around 16% seen once. These data originate in a study of regulatory T cells in long-lasting Graves disease. The study, taken as a whole, reports: Samples came from peripheral blood alone, without thyroid tissue. Under persistent disease, TRBV28, TRBJ1-2 and TRBJ2-5 were used preferentially.

Time point noted: newly diagnosed GD, antithyroid drugs for less than 3 months. PBMC RNA served as the TCR library source. The same data also contributed to another study, on T cells in Graves' hyperthyroidism and ophthalmopathy. This second study notes: In the first-round RT-PCR of the TCR CDR3, the HTBI primer set was used. Ophthalmopathy was told apart from stable hyperthyroidism by a 13 V-J model.

This receptor was identified in a man younger than 30 with Graves disease. The chain uses TRBV12-3 or TRBV12-4 and TRBJ2-1; D perhaps matches TRBD2 (7 bases). The sequences come from peripheral blood mononuclear cells (PBMCs), collected at new diagnosis, from a patient treated with antithyroid drugs. Here the CDR3 reads CASSPGVGLAVYNEQFF. The CDR3 DNA reads TGTGCCAGCAGTCCAGGGGTAGGGCTAGCGGTTTACAATGAGCAGTTCTTC.